Detailed here is one T cell receptor beta chain. Its specificity is unknown. A read error is possible here, since a much larger clone lies one base away. These data come from a study of blood T cells in healthy people across ages. Every participating donor contributed roughly 9.6 milliliters of peripheral blood through a draw. With a J-beta primer mix and a sample-barcoded 5' primer, a second PCR ran about 6 to 11 cycles. Each cDNA molecule, via a template-switch adaptor with 12 random nucleotides, was tagged. TCRdb re-called the 5' RACE reads through MiXCR, storing one row per CDR3 protein. The sample has some 880,000 distinct CDR3 sequences, around 34% seen once. Study-wide results and caveats: Unknown CMV status may confound age-related changes in expanded clones.

Sequenced input: blood. The receptor was derived from a man aged 18 to 30 in good health.

DNA for the CDR3: TGTGCCAGCAGTTTATCTAATCCCGGGTCGCGCGATACGCAGTATTTT. Translating gives CASSLSNPGSRDTQYF. V usage is TRBV27 and J usage is TRBJ2-3; D ambiguous. Trimming cost V 0 bases and J 6 bases, with 16 bases left between them. The CDR3 totals 16 residues. Germline CDR1 reads MNHEY; CDR2 reads SMNVEV (reference sequence).